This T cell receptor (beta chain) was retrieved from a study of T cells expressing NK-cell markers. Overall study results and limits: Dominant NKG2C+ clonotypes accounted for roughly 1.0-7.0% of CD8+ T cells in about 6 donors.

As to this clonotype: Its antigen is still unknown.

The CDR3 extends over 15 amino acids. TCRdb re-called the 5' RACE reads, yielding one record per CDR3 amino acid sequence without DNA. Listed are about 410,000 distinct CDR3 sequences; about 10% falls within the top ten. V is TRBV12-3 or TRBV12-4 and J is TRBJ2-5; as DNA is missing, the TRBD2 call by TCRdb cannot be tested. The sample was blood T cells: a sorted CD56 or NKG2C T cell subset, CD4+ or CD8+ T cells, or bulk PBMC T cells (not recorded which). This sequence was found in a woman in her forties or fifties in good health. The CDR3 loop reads CASRGLAGEGIAQYF.